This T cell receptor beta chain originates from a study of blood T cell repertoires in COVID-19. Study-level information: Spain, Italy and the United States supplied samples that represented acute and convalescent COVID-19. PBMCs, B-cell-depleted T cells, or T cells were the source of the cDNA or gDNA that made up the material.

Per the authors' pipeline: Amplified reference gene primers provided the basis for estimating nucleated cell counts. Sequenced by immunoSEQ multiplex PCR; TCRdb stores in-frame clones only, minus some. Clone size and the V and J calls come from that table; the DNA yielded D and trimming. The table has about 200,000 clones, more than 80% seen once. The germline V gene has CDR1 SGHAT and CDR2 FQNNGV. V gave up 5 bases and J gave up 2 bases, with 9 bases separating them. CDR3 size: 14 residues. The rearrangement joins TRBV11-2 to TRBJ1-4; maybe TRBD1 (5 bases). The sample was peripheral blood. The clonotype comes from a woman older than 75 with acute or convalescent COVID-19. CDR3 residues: CASSPQVTNEKLFF. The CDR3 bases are TGTGCCAGCAGCCCACAGGTGACTAATGAAAAACTGTTTTTT.